The subject of this entry is one TCR beta chain. Trimming cost V 7 bases and J 5 bases; bases outside gene matches: 17. Germline lookup yields CDR1 SNHLY and CDR2 FYNNEI. The CDR3 contains 17 residues. The sample is drawn from a study of T cells in Graves' hyperthyroidism and ophthalmopathy. What was amplified from RNA transcripts were TCR beta CDR3 regions. The HTBI primer set was used in a first-round RT-PCR of the TCR CDR3. TCRdb re-called the multiplex PCR reads with MiXCR, one entry per CDR3 protein. The sample lists a few hundred thousand distinct CDR3 sequences, approximately 15% occurring once.

The sample comprised blood. The chain couples TRBV2 to TRBJ2-5; 9 bases fit TRBD1. This TCR came from a woman aged 25 to 39 with Graves' hyperthyroidism. DNA for the CDR3: TGTGCCAGCAATTCCGAGACAGGGGGAATCTTTAAGGAGACCCAGTACTTC. This codes for CASNSETGGIFKETQYF. Full variable domain (rest looked up from reference TRBV2 and TRBJ2-5): EPEVTQTPSHQVTQMGQEVILRCVPISNHLYFYWYRQILGQKVEFLVSFYNNEISEKSEIFDDQFSVERPDGSNFTLKIRSTKLEDSAMYFCASNSETGGIFKETQYFGPGTRLLVL.